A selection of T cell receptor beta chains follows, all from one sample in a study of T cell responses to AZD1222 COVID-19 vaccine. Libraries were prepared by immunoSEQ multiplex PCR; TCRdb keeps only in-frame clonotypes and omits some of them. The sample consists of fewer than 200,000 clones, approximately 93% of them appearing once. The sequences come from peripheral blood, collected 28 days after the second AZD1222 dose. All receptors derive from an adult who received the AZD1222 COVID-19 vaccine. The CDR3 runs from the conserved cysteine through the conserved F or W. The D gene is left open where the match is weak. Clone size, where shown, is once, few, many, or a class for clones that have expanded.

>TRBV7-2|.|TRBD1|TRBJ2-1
CASSIGQGEYEQFF
TGTGCCAGCAGCATAGGACAGGGGGAATATGAGCAGTTCTTC
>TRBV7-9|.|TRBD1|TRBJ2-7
CASSSTGVEEYF
TGTGCCAGCAGCTCGACAGGGGTGGAGGAGTACTTC
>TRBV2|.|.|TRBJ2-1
CASKDPRREQFF
TGTGCCAGCAAGGACCCCCGAAGAGAGCAGTTCTTC
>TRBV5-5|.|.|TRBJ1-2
CASRSSPDTYGYTF
TGTGCCAGCAGATCGAGCCCGGATACCTATGGCTACACCTTC
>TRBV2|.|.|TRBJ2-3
CASSEAAGFYTDTQYF
TGTGCCAGCAGTGAAGCGGCAGGCTTCTACACAGATACGCAGTATTTT
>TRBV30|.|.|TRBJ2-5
CAWSANWGKETQYF
TGTGCCTGGAGCGCAAACTGGGGGAAAGAGACCCAGTACTTC
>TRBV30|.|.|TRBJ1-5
CAWSVRGTNDAQHF
TGTGCCTGGAGTGTACGGGGGACGAACGATGCCCAGCATTTT
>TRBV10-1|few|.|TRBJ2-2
CASSVYPPNTGELFF
TGCGCCAGCAGTGTTTATCCCCCGAACACCGGGGAGCTGTTTTTT
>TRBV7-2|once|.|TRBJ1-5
CASSLAYQSPYSNQPQHF
TGTGCCAGCAGCTTAGCGTACCAGTCACCCTATAGCAATCAGCCCCAGCATTTT
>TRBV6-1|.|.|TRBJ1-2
CASSDPPAGGYGYTF
TGTGCCAGCAGTGATCCCCCTGCAGGCGGCTATGGCTACACCTTC
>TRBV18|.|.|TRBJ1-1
CASSPVIGYTEAFF
TGTGCCAGCTCACCAGTGATAGGGTACACTGAAGCTTTCTTT
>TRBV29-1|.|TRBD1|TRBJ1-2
CSVGRTGTGEVGYTF
TGCAGCGTTGGCAGGACCGGGACAGGGGAGGTTGGCTACACCTTC
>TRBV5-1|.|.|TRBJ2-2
CASSFRALNTGELFF
TGCGCCAGCAGCTTCCGGGCCTTGAACACCGGGGAGCTGTTTTTT
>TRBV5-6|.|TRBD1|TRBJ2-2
CASSWDRDTGELFF
TGTGCCAGCAGCTGGGACAGGGACACCGGGGAGCTGTTTTTT